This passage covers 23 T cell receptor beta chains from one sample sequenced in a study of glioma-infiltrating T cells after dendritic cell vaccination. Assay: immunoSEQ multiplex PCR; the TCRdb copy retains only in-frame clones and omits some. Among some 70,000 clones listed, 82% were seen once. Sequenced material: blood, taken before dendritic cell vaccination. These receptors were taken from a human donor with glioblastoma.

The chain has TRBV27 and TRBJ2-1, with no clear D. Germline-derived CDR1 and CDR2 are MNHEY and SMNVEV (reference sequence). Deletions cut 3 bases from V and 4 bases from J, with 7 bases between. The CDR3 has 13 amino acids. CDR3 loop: CASSFGTYNEQFF. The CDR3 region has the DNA TGTGCCAGCAGTTTTGGCACGTACAATGAGCAGTTCTTC.

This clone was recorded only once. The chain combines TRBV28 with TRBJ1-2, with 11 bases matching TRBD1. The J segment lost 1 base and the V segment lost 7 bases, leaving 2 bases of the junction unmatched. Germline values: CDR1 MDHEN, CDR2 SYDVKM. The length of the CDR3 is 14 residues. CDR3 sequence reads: CASTDRGRNYGYTF. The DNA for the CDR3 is TGTGCCAGCACGGACAGGGGGCGTAACTATGGCTACACCTTC.

The CDR3 nucleotides are TGTGCCAGCTCACCTCAGGGTACAGATACGCAGTATTTT. It codes for CASSPQGTDTQYF. The rearrangement uses TRBV18 and TRBJ2-3; tentative D call: TRBD1 (5 bases). From germline, CDR1 is KGHSH and CDR2 LQKENI. The V and J ends lost 3 bases and 3 bases respectively, with 7 bases between them. This CDR3 is built from 13 residues.

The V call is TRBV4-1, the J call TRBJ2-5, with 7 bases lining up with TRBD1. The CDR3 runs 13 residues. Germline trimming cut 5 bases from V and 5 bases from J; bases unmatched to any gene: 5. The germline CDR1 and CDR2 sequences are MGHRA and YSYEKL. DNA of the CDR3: TGCGCCAGCAGCTCACAGGGACAGGAGACCCAGTACTTC. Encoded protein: CASSSQGQETQYF.

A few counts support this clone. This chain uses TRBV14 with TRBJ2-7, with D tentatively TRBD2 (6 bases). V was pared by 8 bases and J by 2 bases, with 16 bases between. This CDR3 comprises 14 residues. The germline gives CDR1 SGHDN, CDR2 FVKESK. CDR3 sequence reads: CASGPGLLPYEQYF. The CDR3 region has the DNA TGTGCCAGCGGACCGGGACTCCTCCCCTACGAGCAGTACTTC.

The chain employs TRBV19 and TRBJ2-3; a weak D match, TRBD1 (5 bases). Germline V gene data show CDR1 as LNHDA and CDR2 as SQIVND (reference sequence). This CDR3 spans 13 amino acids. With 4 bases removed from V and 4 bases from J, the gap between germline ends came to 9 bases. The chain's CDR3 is CASSSQGPDTQYF. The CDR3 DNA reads TGTGCCAGTAGTAGCCAGGGCCCAGATACGCAGTATTTT.

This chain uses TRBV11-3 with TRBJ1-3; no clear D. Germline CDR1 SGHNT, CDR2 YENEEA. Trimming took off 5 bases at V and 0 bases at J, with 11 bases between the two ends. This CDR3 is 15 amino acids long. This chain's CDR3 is CASSVAPGSGNTIYF. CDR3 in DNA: TGTGCCAGCAGCGTAGCTCCAGGCTCTGGAAACACCATATATTTT.

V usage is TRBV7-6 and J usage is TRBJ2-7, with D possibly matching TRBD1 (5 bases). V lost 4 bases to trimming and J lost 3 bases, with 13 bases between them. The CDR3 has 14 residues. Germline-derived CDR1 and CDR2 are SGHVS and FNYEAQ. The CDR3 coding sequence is TGTGCCAGCAGCTACGCCAGGGCGAGCTACGAGCAGTACTTC. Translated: CASSYARASYEQYF. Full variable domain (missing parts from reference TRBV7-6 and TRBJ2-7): GAGVSQSPRYKVTKRGQDVALRCDPISGHVSLYWYRQALGQGPEFLTYFNYEAQQDKSGLPNDRFSAERPEGSISTLTIQRTEQRDSAMYRCASSYARASYEQYFGPGTRLTVT.

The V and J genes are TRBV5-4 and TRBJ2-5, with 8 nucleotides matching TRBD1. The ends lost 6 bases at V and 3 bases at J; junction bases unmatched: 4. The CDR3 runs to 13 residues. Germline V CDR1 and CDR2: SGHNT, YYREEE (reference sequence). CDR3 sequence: CASTQGAEETQYF. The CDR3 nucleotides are TGTGCCAGCACCCAGGGGGCAGAAGAGACCCAGTACTTC.

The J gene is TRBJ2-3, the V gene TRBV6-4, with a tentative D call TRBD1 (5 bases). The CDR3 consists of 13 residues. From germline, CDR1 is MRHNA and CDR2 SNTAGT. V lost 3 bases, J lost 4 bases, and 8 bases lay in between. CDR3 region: CASSEQVADTQYF. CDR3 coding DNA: TGTGCCAGCAGTGAACAGGTGGCAGATACGCAGTATTTT.

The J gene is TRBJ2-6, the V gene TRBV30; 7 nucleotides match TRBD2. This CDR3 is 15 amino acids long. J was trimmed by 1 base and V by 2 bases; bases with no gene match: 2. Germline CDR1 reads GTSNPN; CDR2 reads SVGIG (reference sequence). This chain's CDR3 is CAWSSGASGANVLTF. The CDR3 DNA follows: TGTGCCTGGAGTAGCGGGGCTTCTGGGGCCAACGTCCTGACTTTC.

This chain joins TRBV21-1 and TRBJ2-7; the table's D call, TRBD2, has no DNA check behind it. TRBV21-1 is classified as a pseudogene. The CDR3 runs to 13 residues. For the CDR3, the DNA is TGTGCCAGCACCCTTCGGGGGGCCTACGAGCAGTACTTC. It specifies CASTLRGAYEQYF.

In DNA, the CDR3 is TGTGCCAGCAGTTCCGGGGGGGGAGACACCGGGGAGCTGTTTTTT. This sequence encodes CASSSGGGDTGELFF. The gene calls are TRBV28 and TRBJ2-2, with 8 bases that match TRBD2. CDR1 is MDHEN and CDR2 is SYDVKM in the germline V gene. There are 15 residues in the CDR3. The V and J ends lost 4 bases and 3 bases, in that order; junction bases with no gene match: 4.

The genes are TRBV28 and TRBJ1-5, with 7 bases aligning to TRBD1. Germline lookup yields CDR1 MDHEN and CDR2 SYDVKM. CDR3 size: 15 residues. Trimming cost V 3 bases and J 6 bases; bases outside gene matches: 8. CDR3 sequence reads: CASSFDRASGQPQHF. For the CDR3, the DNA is TGTGCCAGCAGTTTTGACAGGGCCTCGGGTCAGCCCCAGCATTTT.

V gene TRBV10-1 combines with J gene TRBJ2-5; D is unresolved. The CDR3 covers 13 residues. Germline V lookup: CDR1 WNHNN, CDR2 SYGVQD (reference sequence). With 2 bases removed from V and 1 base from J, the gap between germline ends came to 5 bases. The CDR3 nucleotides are TGCGCCAGCAGTGAGGGCAGCCAAGAGACCCAGTACTTC. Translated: CASSEGSQETQYF.

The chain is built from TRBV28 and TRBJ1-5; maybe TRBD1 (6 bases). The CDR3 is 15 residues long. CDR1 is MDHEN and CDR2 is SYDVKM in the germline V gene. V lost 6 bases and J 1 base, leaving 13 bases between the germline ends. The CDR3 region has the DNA TGTGCCAGCAGCGAGCGGGGGGCCAGCAATCAGCCCCAGCATTTT. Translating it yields CASSERGASNQPQHF. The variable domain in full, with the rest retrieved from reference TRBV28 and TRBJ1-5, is DVKVTQSSRYLVKRTGEKVFLECVQDMDHENMFWYRQDPGLGLRLIYFSYDVKMKEKGDIPEGYSVSREKKERFSLILESASTNQTSMYLCASSERGASNQPQHFGDGTRLSIL.

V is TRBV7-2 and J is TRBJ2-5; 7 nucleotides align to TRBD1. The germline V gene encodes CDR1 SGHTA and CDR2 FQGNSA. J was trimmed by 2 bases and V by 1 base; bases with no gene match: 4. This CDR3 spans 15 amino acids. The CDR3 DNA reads TGTGCCAGCAGCTTAGGGGGCAGGGGGCAAGAGACCCAGTACTTC. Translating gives CASSLGGRGQETQYF. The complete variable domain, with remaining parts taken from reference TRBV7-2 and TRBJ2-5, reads GAGVSQSPSNKVTEKGKDVELRCDPISGHTALYWYRQSLGQGLEFLIYFQGNSAPDKSGLPSDRFSAERTGGSVSTLTIQRTQQEDSAVYLCASSLGGRGQETQYFGPGTRLLVL.

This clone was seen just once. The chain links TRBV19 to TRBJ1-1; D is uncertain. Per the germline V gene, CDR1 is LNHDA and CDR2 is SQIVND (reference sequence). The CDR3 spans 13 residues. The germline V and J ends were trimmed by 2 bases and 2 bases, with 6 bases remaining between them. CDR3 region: CASSILTNTEAFF. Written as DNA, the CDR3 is TGTGCCAGTAGTATACTTACAAACACTGAAGCTTTCTTT. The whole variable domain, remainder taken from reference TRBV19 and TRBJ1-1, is DGGITQSPKYLFRKEGQNVTLSCEQNLNHDAMYWYRQDPGQGLRLIYYSQIVNDFQKGDIAEGYSVSREKKESFPLTVTSAQKNPTAFYLCASSILTNTEAFFGQGTRLTVV.

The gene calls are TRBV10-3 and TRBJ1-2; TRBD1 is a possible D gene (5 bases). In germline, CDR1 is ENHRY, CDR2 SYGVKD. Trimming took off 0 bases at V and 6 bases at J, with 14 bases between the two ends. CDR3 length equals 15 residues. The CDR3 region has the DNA TGTGCCATCAGTGAGTCCCTGAGACAGCCCGATGGCTACACCTTC. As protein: CAISESLRQPDGYTF.

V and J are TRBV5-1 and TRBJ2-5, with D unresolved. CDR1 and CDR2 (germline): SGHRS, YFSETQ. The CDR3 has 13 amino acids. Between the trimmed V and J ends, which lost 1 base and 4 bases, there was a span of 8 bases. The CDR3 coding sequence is TGCGCCAGCAGCTTGACGGCGGTAGAGACCCAGTACTTC. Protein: CASSLTAVETQYF.

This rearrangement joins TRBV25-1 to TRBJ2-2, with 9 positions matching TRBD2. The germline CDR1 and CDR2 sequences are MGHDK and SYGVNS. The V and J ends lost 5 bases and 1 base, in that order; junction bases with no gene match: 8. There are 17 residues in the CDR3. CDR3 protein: CASSKLSGGGNTGELFF. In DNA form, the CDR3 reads TGTGCCAGCAGTAAACTTAGCGGGGGTGGGAACACCGGGGAGCTGTTTTTT. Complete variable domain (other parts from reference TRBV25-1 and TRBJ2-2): EADIYQTPRYLVIGTGKKITLECSQTMGHDKMYWYQQDPGMELHLIHYSYGVNSTEKGDLSSESTVSRIRTEHFPLTLESARPSHTSQYLCASSKLSGGGNTGELFFGEGSRLTVL.

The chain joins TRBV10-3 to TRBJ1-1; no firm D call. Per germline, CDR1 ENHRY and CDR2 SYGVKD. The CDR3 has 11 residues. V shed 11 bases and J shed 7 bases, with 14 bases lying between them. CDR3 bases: TGTGCCGCCCGAGGAGAGGGTGAAGCTTTCTTT. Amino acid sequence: CAARGEGEAFF.

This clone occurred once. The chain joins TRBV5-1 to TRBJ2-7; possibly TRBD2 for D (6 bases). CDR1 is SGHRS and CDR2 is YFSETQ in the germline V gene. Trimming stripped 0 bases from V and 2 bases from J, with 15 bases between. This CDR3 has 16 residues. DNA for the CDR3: TGCGCCAGCAGCTTGGATAGCGGCGGAACCGCCTACGAGCAGTACTTC. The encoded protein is CASSLDSGGTAYEQYF. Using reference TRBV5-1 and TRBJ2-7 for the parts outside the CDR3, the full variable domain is KAGVTQTPRYLIKTRGQQVTLSCSPISGHRSVSWYQQTPGQGLQFLFEYFSETQRNKGNFPGRFSGRQFSNSRSEMNVSTLELGDSALYLCASSLDSGGTAYEQYFGPGTRLTVT.